The TCR beta chain under discussion was sequenced for a study of blood T cells in healthy people across ages. Turning to the study itself: The template switching approach captured approximately one barcoded beta molecule for every two T cells.

The CDR3 contains 15 residues. The ends were cut back, 3 bases at V and 1 base at J, with 7 bases in the middle. Study-level findings and limits: Naive T cell percentage showed a strong correlation with TCR beta diversity.

Per sample, extraction of total RNA gave at least 6 micrograms in every case. Alongside a J-beta primer mix, a sample-barcoded 5' primer served in a second PCR lasting about 7 to 12 cycles. MiXCR, applied by TCRdb to the 5' RACE reads, yields one record per CDR3 protein. The table lists roughly 1.5 million distinct CDR3 sequences, under 55% of them singletons. In regard to this clonotype: As yet, its antigen is unknown.

The sequencing input was blood. This rearrangement joins TRBV12-3 or TRBV12-4 to TRBJ1-6; no clear D. This TCR came from a woman in her late teens or twenties in good health. The CDR3 here is CASSLRVSYNSPLHF. The CDR3 DNA reads TGTGCCAGCAGTTTGCGGGTATCCTATAATTCACCCCTCCACTTT.